This T cell receptor (beta chain) appears in the sequencing data of a study of blood T cell repertoires in COVID-19. Background on the study: T cells, B-cell-depleted T cells, or PBMCs provided the cDNA or gDNA that served as material.

This clone was recorded once. Looked up from germline, CDR1 is SQVTM and CDR2 is ANQGSEA. The J segment lost 5 bases and the V segment lost 5 bases, leaving 8 bases of the junction unmatched. This CDR3 is built from 13 residues. Original processing notes: Reference gene primer amplification gave estimated nucleated cell counts. Profiled with immunoSEQ multiplex PCR; TCRdb holds only in-frame clones, not every one. From that table come the V and J calls and clone size; the DNA was used to work out D and trimming. The sample shows 110,000 or so clones, approximately 92% of them seen only once. The TCR was taken from a man between 65 and 85 years old with active or convalescent COVID-19. The gene calls are TRBV29-1 and TRBJ2-7; 8 nucleotides match TRBD1. Sequencing was carried out using peripheral blood. CDR3 region: CSVFLDRGDEQYF. The CDR3 bases are TGCAGCGTTTTCCTCGACAGGGGCGACGAGCAGTACTTC.